Here is one T cell receptor beta chain with its context. Its cognate antigen is unknown. Trimming removed 7 bases at V and 8 bases at J, with 20 bases between. The CDR3 covers 14 residues. Germline CDR1 MNHEY, CDR2 SVGAGI. The data were taken from a study of Ad26.COV2.S vaccination and SARS-CoV-2 variants. As for the study in general: Ad26.COV2.S shots went into the muscle once or twice, 56 days apart.

Findings and caveats of the study: Measurements of TCR breadth and depth may have given underestimates of the total T cell responses. While placebo recipients had lower spike-specific TCR breadth, vaccine recipients had more. It was found that vaccine and placebo recipients had similar non-spike TCR breadth.

Noted treatment: around 19 received Ad26.COV2.S at low or high dose, single or two shots; a few received placebo; per-sample allocation not given. Each sample was drawn 63 days after the first injection (of vaccine or placebo). Repertoires were generated with immunoSEQ multiplex PCR, while TCRdb's copy carries only in-frame clones and drops some. Among about 350,000 clones listed, around nine tenths were seen once. V is TRBV6-5 and J is TRBJ1-2; D remains unclear. This sequence was found in a person between 18 and 65 years old who received the Ad26.COV2.S COVID-19 vaccine or a placebo. The material was peripheral blood, obtained in a trial of Ad26.COV2.S vaccine versus placebo. In nucleotides, the CDR3 is TGTGCCAGCATTTTAGACGGGGATTGGCACGGCTACACCTTC. The encoded protein is CASILDGDWHGYTF.